This TCR beta chain was profiled in a study of glioma-infiltrating T cells. Study background: Dexamethasone exposure before glioma surgery was limited to six or fewer days. Overall study results and limits: Signature shared blood CDR3 motifs were enriched in low-divergence and depleted in high-divergence patients. Above-expected tissue-blood divergence occurred in all gliomas, most in low-grade ones.

Germline CDR1 is SGHTA and CDR2 is FQGTGA. The CDR3 contains 15 residues. Trimming pared 5 bases from V and 2 bases from J, leaving 14 bases between. The iRepertoire nested amplicon-rescue multiplex PCR amplified TCR alpha and beta CDR3s from RNA. For one-step reverse transcription and amplification, about 90-400 ng of tissue mRNA or PBMC total RNA was used. MiXCR, applied by TCRdb to the multiplex PCR reads, yields one record per CDR3 protein. Of a few hundred thousand distinct CDR3 sequences in the sample, roughly two fifths were seen once. Note on this clonotype: The antigen remains unidentified.

The receptor was isolated from a human donor with low-grade glioma or glioblastoma, undergoing nonglioma brain surgery, or in good health (not recorded which). Sequenced material: glioma tissue, nonneoplastic brain tissue, or PBMCs (not recorded which). The rearrangement joins TRBV7-3 to TRBJ2-3; D possibly matches TRBD1 or TRBD2 (5 bases each). The CDR3 spells CASSPRGGITDTQYF. CDR3 sequence (DNA): TGTGCCAGCAGCCCCCGTGGGGGAATCACAGATACGCAGTATTTT.